Given below is one T cell receptor beta chain in context. Germline CDR1 is LNHDA and CDR2 is SQIVND (reference sequence). J was trimmed by 5 bases and V by 5 bases; bases with no gene match: 6. The CDR3 totals 14 residues. This specimen belongs to a study of blood T cell repertoires in COVID-19. Study-level background: Samples taken during acute and convalescent COVID-19 were collected in the United States, Italy and Spain. PBMCs, B-cell-depleted T cells, or T cells were the source of the cDNA or gDNA that made up the material.

Per the original methods: Amplification of reference gene primers provided the estimated nucleated cell counts. The assay was immunoSEQ multiplex PCR, and TCRdb's table has in-frame clones only and misses some. Clone size and the V and J calls come from that table; the DNA yielded D and trimming. Here the sample spans over 150,000 clones, over 75% being singletons. The chain has TRBV19 and TRBJ1-1, with 9 bases matching TRBD1. The receptor was derived from a woman between 50 and 59 years old with acute or convalescent COVID-19. The sequenced sample consisted of peripheral blood. The CDR3 DNA reads TGTGCCAGTAGTGTACAGGGGGCAGGGACTGAAGCTTTCTTT. Amino acid sequence: CASSVQGAGTEAFF.